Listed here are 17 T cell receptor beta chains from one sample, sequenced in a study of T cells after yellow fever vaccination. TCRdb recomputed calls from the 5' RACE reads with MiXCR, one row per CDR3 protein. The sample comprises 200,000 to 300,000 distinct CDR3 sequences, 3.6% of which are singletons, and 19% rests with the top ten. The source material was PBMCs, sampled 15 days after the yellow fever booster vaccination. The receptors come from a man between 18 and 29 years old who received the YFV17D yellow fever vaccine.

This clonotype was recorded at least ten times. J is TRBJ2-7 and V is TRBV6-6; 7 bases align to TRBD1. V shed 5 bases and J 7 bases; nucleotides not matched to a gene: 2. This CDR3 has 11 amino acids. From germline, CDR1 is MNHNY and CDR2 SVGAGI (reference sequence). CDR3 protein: CASSPDREQYF. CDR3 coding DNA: TGTGCCAGCAGTCCGGACAGGGAGCAGTACTTC.

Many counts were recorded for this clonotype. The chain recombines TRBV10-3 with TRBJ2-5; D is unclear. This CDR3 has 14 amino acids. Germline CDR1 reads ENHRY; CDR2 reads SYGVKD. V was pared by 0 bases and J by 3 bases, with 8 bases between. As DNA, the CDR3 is TGTGCCATCAGTGAGTCGGAGACGGAAGAGACCCAGTACTTC. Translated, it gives CAISESETEETQYF.

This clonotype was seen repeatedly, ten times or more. The CDR3 DNA sequence: TGCAGTGCTAGCGGGGGGGCCGGAGAGCAGTTCTTC. This gives the protein CSASGGAGEQFF. The chain carries TRBV20-1 and TRBJ2-1; the match to TRBD2 covers 8 bases. V shed 3 bases and J 10 bases; nucleotides not matched to a gene: 5. Germline-derived CDR1 and CDR2 are DFQATT and SNEGSKA (reference sequence). This CDR3 has 12 amino acids.

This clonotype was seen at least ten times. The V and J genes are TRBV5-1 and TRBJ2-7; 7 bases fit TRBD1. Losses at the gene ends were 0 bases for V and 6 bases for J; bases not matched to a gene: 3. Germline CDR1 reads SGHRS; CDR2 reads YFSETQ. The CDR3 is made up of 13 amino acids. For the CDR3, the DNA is TGCGCCAGCAGCTTGGGACAGGGCGGCGAGCAGTACGTC. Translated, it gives CASSLGQGGEQYV.

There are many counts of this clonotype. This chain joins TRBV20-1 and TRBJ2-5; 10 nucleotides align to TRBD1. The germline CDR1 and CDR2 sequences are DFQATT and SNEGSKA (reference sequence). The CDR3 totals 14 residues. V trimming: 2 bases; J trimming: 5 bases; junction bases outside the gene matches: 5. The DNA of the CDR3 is TGCAGTGCTAGAAAGACAGGGGGCTGGGAGACCCAGTACTTC. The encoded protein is CSARKTGGWETQYF.

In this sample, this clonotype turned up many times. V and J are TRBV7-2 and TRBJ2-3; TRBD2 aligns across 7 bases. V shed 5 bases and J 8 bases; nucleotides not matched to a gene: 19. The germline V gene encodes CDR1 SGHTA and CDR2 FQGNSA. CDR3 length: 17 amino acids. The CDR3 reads CASSDLSGATVSGTQYF. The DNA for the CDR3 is TGTGCCAGCAGCGATCTCAGCGGGGCCACCGTCTCGGGTACGCAGTATTTT.

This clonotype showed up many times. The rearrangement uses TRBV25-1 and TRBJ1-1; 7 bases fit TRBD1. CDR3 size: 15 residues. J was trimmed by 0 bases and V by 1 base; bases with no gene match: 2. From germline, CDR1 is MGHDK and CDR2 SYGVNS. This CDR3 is CASSELGQMNTEAFF. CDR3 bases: TGTGCCAGCAGTGAATTGGGACAGATGAACACTGAAGCTTTCTTT.

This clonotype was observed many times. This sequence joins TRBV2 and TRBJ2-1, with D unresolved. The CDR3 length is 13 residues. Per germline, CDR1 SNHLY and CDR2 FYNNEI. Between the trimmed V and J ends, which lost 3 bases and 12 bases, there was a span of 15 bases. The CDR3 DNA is TGTGCCAGCAGTGACGACGACCGTACGAGGCAGTTCTTC. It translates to CASSDDDRTRQFF.

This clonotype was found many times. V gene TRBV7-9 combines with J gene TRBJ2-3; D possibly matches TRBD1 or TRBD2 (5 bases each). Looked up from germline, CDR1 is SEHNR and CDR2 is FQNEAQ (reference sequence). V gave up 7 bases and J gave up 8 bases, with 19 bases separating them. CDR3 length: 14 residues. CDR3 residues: CASTAPGQGATQYF. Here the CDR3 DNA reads TGTGCCAGCACCGCACCGGGCCAGGGAGCTACGCAGTATTTT.

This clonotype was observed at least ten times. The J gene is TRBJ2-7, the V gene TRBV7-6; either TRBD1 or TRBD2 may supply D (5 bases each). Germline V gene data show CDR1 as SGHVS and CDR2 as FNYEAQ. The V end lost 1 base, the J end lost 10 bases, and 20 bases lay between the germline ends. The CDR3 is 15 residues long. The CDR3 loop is CASSLGDDRILPQYF. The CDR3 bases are TGTGCCAGCAGCTTAGGGGACGACAGAATCCTACCCCAGTACTTC. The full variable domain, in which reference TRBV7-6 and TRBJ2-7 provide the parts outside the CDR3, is GAGVSQSPRYKVTKRGQDVALRCDPISGHVSLYWYRQALGQGPEFLTYFNYEAQQDKSGLPNDRFSAERPEGSISTLTIQRTEQRDSAMYRCASSLGDDRILPQYFGPGTRLTVT.

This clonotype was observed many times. In nucleotides, the CDR3 is TGTGCCAGCAGCTTGAATTGGGGCGGTAGCAATCAGCCCCAGCATTTT. Residues: CASSLNWGGSNQPQHF. The V gene is TRBV5-5, the J gene TRBJ1-5, with D possibly matching TRBD1 (5 bases). Trimming took off 1 base at V and 0 bases at J, with 11 bases between the two ends. The CDR3 has 16 residues. Germline-derived CDR1 and CDR2 are SGHKS and YYEKEE (reference sequence).

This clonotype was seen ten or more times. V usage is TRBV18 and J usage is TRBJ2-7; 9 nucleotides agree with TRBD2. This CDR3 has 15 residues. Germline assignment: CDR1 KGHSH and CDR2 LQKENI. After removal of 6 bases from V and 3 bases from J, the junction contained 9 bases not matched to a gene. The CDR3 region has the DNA TGTGCCAGCTCCCCCGAACTAGCGGGCCTCTACGAGCAGTACTTC. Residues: CASSPELAGLYEQYF.

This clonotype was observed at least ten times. CDR3 bases: TGTGCCAGCAGTTTAAGCGGGGGACGCACAGATACGCAGTATTTT. This codes for CASSLSGGRTDTQYF. J is TRBJ2-3 and V is TRBV12-3 or TRBV12-4; 8 nucleotides agree with TRBD2. Trimming took 2 bases from V and 1 from J; bases not matched to a gene: 2. The CDR3 consists of 15 residues.

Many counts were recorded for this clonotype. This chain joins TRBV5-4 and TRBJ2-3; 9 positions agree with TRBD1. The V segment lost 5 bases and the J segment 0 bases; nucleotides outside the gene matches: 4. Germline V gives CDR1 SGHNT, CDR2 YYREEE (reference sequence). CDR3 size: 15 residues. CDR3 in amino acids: CASRPGTGSTDTQYF. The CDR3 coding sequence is TGTGCCAGCAGGCCCGGGACAGGGAGCACAGATACGCAGTATTTT.

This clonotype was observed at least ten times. This CDR3 is CASQDWASGTYEQYF. The CDR3 DNA sequence: TGTGCCAGCCAGGATTGGGCCAGCGGAACCTACGAGCAGTACTTC. V gene TRBV6-2 or TRBV6-3 combines with J gene TRBJ2-7; weak D call: TRBD2 (5 bases). V was shortened by 8 bases and J by 2 bases, with 19 bases between the two germline ends. The germline gives CDR1 MNHEY, CDR2 SVGEGT. This CDR3 spans 15 amino acids.

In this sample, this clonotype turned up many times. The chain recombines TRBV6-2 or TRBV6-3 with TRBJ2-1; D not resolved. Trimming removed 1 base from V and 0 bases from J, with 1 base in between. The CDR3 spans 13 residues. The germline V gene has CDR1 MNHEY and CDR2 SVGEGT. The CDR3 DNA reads TGTGCCAGCAGTTACTTCTCCTACAATGAGCAGTTCTTC. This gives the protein CASSYFSYNEQFF.

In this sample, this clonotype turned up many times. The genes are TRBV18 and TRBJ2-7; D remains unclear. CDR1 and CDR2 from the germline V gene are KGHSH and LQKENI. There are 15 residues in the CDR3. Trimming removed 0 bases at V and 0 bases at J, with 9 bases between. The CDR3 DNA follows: TGTGCCAGCTCACCACCGGTAGGGCCCTCCTACGAGCAGTACTTC. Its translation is CASSPPVGPSYEQYF.